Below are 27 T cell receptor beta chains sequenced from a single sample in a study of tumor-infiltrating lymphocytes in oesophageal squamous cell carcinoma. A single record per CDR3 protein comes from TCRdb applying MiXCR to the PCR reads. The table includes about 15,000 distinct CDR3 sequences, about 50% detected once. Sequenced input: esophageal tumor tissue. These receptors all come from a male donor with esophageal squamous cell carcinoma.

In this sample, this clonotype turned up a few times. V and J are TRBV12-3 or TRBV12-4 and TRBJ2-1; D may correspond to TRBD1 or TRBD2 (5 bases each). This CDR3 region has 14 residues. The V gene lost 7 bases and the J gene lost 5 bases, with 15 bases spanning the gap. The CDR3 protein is CASNIGRGDNEQFF. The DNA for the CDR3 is TGTGCCAGCAATATAGGACGAGGGGACAATGAGCAGTTCTTC.

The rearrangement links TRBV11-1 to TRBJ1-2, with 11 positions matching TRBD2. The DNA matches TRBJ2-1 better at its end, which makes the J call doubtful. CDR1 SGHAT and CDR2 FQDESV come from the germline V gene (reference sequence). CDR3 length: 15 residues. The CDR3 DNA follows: TGTGCCAGCAGCTCACGGACTAGCGGGTGGGGTGAGCAGTTCTTC. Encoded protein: CASSSRTSGWGEQFF.

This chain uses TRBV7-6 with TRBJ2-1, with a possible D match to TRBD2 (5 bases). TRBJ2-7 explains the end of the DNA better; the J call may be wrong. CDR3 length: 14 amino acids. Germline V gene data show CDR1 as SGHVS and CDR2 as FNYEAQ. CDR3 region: CASSMMSSGGEQYF. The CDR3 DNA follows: TGTGCCAGCAGCATGATGTCCAGTGGAGGCGAGCAGTACTTC.

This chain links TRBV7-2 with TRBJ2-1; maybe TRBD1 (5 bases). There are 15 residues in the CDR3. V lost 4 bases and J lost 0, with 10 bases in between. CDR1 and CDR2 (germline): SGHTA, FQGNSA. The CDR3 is CASSSRTTSYNEQFF. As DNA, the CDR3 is TGTGCCAGCAGCTCCCGGACAACCTCCTACAATGAGCAGTTCTTC. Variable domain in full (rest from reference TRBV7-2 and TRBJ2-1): GAGVSQSPSNKVTEKGKDVELRCDPISGHTALYWYRQSLGQGLEFLIYFQGNSAPDKSGLPSDRFSAERTGGSVSTLTIQRTQQEDSAVYLCASSSRTTSYNEQFFGPGTRLTVL.

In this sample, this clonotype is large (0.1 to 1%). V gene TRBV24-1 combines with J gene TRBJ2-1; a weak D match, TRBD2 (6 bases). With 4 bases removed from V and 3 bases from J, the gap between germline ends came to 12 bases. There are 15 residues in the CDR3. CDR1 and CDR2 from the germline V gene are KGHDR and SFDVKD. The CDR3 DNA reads TGTGCCACCAGTGAAAGGCGGGATCACTACAATGAGCAGTTCTTC. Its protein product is CATSERRDHYNEQFF.

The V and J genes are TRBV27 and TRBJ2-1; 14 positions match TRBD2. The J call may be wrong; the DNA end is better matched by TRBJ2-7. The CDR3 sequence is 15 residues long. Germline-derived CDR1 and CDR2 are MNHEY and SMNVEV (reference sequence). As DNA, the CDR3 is TGTGCCAGCAGTTTAGTGGGACTAGCGGGAGACGAGCAGTACTTC. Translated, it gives CASSLVGLAGDEQYF.

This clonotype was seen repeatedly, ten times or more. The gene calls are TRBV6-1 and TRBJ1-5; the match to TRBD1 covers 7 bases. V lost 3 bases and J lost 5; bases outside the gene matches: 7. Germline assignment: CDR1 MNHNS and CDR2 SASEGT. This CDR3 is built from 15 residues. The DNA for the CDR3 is TGTGCCAGCAGTGAGTACAGGGGTAGGGATCAGCCCCAGCATTTT. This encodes CASSEYRGRDQPQHF.

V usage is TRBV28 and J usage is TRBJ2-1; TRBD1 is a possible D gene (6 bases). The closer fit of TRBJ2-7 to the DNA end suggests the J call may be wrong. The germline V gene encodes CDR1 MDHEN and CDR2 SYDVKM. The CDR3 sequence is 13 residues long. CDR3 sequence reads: CASLDRSYEGQYF. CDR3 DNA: TGTGCCAGCCTCGACAGGAGCTACGAGGGGCAGTACTTC.

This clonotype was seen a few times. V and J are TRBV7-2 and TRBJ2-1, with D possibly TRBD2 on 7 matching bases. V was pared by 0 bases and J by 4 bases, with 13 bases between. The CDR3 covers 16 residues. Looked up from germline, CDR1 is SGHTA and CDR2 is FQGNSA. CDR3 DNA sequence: TGTGCCAGCAGCTTAGCCGCGGGGGCGGCTTACAATGAGCAGTTCTTC. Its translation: CASSLAAGAAYNEQFF.

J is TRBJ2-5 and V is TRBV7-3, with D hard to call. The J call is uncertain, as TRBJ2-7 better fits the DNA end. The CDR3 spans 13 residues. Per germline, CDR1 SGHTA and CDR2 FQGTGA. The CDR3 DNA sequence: TGTGCCAGCAGCTTAGATCCTCTCTACGAGCAGTACTTC. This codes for CASSLDPLYEQYF.

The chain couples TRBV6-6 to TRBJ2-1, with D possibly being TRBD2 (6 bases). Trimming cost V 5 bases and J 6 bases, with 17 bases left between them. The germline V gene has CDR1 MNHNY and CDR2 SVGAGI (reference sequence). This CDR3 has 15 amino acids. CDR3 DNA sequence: TGTGCCAGCAGTGCCCGGGACGGGACTGGCAATGAGCAGTTCTTC. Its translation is CASSARDGTGNEQFF.

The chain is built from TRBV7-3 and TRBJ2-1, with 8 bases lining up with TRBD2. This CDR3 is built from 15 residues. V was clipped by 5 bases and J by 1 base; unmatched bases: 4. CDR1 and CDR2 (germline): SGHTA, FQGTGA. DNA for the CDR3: TGTGCCAGCAGCCCCTTAGCGGGGTCCTACAATGAGCAGTTCTTC. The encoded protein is CASSPLAGSYNEQFF.

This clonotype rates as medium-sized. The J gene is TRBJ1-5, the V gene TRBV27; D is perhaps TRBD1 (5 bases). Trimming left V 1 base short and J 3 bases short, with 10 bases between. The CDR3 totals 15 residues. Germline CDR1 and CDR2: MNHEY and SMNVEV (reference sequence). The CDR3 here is CASSLFQGSNQPQHF. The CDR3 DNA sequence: TGTGCCAGCAGTTTATTCCAGGGTTCCAATCAGCCCCAGCATTTT.

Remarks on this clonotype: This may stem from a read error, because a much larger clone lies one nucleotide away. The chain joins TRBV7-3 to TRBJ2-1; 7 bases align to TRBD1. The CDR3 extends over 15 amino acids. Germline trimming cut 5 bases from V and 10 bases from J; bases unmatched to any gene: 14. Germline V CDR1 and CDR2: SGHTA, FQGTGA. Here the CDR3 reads CASSLNPGTAYEQFF. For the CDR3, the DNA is TGTGCCAGCAGCCTGAATCCCGGGACAGCCTACGAGCAGTTCTTC.

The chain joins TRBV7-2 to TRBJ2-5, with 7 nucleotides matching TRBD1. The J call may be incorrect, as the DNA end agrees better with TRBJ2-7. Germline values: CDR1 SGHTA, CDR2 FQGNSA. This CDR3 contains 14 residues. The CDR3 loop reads CASSFRDRGNEQYF. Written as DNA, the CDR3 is TGTGCCAGCAGCTTCCGGGACAGAGGCAACGAGCAGTACTTC.

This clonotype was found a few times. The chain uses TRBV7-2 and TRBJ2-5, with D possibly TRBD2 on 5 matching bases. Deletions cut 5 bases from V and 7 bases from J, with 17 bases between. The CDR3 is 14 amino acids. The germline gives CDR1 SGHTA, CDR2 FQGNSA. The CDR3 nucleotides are TGTGCCAGCAGCGTGACCCCAGGAGGTGTGACCCAGTACTTC. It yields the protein CASSVTPGGVTQYF.

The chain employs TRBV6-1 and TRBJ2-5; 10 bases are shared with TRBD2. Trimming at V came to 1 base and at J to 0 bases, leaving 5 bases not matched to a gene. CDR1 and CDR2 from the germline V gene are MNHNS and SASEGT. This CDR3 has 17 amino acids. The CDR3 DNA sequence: TGTGCCAGCAGTGAAGTACTAGCGGGAAGCTACCAAGAGACCCAGTACTTC. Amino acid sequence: CASSEVLAGSYQETQYF.

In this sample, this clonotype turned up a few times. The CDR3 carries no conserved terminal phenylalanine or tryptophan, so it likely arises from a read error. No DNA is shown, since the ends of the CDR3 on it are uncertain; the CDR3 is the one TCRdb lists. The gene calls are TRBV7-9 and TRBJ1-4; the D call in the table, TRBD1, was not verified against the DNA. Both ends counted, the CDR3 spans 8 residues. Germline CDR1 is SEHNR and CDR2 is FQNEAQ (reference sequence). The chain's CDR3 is CASSLGPG.

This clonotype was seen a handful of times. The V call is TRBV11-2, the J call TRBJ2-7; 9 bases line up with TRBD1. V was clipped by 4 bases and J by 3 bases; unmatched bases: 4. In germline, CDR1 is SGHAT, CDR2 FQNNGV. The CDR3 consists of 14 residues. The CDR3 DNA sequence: TGTGCCAGCAGCTCCGGGACAGGGAGCTACGAGCAGTACTTC. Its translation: CASSSGTGSYEQYF.

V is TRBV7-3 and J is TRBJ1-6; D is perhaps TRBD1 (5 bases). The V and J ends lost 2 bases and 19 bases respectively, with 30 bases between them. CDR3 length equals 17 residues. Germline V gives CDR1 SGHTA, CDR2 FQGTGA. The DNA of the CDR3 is TGTGCCAGCAGCTTACGACTAGCGGGACGTTCCTACAATGAGCAGCACTTT. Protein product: CASSLRLAGRSYNEQHF.

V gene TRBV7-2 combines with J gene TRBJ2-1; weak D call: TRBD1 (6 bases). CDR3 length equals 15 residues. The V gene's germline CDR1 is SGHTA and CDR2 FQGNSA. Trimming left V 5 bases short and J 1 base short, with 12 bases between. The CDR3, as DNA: TGTGCCAGCAGCCCACTACAGGGTTCCTACAATGAGCAGTTCTTC. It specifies CASSPLQGSYNEQFF.

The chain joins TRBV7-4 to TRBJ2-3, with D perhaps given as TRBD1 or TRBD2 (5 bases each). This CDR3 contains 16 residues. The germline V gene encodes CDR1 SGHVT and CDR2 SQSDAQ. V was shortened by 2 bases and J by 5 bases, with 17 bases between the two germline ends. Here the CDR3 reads CASSLNGAFVGDTQYF. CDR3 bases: TGTGCCAGCAGCTTAAACGGGGCTTTCGTCGGAGATACGCAGTATTTT.

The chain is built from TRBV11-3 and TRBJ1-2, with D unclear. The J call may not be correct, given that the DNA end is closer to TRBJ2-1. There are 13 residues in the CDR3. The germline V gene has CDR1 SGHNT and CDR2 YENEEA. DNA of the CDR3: TGTGCCAGCAGCTTCAGCAGGAACAATGAGCAGTTCTTC. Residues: CASSFSRNNEQFF.

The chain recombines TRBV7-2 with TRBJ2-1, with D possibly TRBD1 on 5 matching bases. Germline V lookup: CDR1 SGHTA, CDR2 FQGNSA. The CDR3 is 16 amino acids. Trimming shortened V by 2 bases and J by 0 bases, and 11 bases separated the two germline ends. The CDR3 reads CASSLWGQNSYNEQFF. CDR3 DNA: TGTGCCAGCAGCTTATGGGGCCAAAACTCCTACAATGAGCAGTTCTTC.

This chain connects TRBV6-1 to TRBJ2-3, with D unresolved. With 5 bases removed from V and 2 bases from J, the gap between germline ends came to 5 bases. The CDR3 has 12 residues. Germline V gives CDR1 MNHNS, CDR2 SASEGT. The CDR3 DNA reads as TGTGCCAGCAGTACTCCCACAGATACGCAGTATTTT. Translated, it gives CASSTPTDTQYF.

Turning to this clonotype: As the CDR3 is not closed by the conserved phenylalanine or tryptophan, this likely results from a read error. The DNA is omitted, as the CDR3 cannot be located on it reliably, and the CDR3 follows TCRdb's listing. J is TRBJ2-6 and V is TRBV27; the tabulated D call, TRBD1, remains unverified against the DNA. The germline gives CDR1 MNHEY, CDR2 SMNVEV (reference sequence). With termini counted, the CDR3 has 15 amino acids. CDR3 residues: CASRGFSLYEQYFGA.

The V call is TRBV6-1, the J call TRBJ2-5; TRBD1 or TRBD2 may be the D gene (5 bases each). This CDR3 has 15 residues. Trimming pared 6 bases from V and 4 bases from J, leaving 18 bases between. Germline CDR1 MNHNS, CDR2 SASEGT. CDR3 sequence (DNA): TGTGCCAGCAGCTACGGGGTCGAAGGGGTAGAGACCCAGTACTTC. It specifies CASSYGVEGVETQYF.